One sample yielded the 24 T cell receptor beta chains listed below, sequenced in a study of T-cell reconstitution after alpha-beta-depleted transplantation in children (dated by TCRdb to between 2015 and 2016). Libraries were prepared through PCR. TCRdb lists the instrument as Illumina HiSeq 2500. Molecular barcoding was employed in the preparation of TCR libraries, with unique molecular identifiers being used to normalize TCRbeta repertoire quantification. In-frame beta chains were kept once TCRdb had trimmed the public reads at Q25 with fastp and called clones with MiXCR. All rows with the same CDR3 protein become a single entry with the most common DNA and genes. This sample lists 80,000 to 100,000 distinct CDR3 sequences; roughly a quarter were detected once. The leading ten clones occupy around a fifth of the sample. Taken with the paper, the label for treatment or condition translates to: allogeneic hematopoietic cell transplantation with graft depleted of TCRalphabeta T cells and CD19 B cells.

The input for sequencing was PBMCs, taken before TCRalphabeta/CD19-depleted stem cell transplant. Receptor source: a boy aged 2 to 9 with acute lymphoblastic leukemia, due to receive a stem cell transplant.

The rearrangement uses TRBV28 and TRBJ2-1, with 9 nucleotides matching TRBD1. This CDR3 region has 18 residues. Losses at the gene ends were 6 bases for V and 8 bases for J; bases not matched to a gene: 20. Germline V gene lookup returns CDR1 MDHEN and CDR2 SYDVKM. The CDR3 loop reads CASSPTGTGTGIIDEQFF. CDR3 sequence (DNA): TGTGCCAGCAGCCCTACGGGAACCGGGACAGGGATAATCGATGAGCAGTTCTTC.

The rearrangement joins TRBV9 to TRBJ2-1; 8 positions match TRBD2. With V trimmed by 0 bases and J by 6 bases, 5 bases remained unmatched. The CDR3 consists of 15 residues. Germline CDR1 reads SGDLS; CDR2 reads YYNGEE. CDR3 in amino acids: CASSVGLARANEQFF. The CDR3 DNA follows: TGTGCCAGCAGCGTAGGACTAGCGAGGGCCAATGAGCAGTTCTTC.

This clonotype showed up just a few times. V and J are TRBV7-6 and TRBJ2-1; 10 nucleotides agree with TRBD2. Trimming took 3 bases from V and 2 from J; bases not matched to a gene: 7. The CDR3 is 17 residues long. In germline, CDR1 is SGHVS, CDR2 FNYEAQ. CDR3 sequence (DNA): TGTGCCAGCAGCTTGGCTAGTACTAGCGGGACCTACAATGAGCAGTTCTTC. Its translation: CASSLASTSGTYNEQFF. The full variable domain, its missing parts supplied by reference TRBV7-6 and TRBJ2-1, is GAGVSQSPRYKVTKRGQDVALRCDPISGHVSLYWYRQALGQGPEFLTYFNYEAQQDKSGLPNDRFSAERPEGSISTLTIQRTEQRDSAMYRCASSLASTSGTYNEQFFGPGTRLTVL.

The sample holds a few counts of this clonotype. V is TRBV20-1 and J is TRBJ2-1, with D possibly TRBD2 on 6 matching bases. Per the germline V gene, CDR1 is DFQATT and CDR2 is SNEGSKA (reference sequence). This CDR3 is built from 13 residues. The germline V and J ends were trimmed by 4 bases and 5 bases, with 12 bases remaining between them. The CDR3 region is CSATYSGDNEQFF. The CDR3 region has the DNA TGCAGTGCTACCTATAGCGGAGACAATGAGCAGTTCTTC.

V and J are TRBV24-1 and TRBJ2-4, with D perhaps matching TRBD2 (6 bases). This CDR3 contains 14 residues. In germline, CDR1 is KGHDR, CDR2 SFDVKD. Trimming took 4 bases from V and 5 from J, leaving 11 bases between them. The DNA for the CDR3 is TGTGCCACCAGTGAGTCGGGACTGGAAAACATTCAGTACTTC. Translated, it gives CATSESGLENIQYF.

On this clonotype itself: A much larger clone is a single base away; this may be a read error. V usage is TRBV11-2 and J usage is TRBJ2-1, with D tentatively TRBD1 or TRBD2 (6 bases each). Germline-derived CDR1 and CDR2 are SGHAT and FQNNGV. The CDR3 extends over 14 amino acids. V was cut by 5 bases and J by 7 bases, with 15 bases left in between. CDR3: CASSQTGGGNEQFF. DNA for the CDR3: TGTGCCAGCAGCCAAACCGGAGGGGGAAATGAGCAGTTCTTC.

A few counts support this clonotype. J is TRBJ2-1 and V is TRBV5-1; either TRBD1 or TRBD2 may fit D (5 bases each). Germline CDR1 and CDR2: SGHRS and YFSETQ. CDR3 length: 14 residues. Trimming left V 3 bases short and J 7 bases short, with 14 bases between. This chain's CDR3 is CASSSGPWGNEQFF. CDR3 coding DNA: TGCGCCAGCAGCTCCGGTCCCTGGGGGAATGAGCAGTTCTTC.

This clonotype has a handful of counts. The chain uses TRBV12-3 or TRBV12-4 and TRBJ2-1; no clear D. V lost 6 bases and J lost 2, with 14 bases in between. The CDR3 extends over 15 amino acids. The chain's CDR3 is CASRYDTSAYNEQFF. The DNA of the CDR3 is TGTGCCAGCAGATATGACACCTCTGCCTACAATGAGCAGTTCTTC.

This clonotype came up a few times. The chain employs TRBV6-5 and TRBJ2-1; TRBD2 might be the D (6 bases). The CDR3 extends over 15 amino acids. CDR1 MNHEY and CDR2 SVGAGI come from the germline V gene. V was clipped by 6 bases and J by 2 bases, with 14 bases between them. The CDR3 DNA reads TGTGCCAGCAGATATGGCGGAGGGCCCTACAATGAGCAGTTCTTC. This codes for CASRYGGGPYNEQFF.

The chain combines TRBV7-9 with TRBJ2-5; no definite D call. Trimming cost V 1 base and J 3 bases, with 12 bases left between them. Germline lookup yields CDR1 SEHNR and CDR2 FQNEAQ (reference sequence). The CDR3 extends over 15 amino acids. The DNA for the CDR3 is TGTGCCAGCAGCTTAGAACGTTCGCCCAAAGAGACCCAGTACTTC. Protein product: CASSLERSPKETQYF.

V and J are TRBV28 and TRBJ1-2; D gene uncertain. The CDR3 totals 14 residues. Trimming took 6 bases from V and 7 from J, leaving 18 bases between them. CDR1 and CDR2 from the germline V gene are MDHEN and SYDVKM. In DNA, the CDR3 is TGTGCCAGCAGCCCCCCCCGACGGACTGTTGGCTACACCTTC. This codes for CASSPPRRTVGYTF.

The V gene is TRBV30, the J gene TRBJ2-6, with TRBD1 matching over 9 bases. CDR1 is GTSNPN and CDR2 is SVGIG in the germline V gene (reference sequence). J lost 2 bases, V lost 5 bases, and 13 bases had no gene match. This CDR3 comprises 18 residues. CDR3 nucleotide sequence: TGTGCCTGGGCCCCCCGGGGGACAGGGATCGCTGGGGCCAACGTCCTGACTTTC. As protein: CAWAPRGTGIAGANVLTF.

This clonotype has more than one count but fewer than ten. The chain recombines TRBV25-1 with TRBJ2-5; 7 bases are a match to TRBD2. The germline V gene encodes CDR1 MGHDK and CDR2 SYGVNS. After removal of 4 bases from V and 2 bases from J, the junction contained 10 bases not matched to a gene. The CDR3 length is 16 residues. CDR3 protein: CASSGASGRPQETQYF. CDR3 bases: TGTGCCAGCAGTGGGGCTAGCGGCAGGCCTCAAGAGACCCAGTACTTC.

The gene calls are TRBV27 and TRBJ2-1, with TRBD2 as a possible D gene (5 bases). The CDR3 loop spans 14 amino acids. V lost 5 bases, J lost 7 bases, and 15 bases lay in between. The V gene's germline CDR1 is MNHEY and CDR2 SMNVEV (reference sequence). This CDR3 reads CASSSHTGSNEQFF. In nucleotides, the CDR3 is TGTGCCAGCAGTAGCCATACGGGGTCTAATGAGCAGTTCTTC.

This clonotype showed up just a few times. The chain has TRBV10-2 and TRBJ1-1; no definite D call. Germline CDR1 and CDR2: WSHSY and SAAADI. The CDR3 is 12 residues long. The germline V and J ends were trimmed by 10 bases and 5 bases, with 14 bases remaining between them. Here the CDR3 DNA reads TGCGCCACCTACGGACGGGAGACTGAAGCTTTCTTT. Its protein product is CATYGRETEAFF.

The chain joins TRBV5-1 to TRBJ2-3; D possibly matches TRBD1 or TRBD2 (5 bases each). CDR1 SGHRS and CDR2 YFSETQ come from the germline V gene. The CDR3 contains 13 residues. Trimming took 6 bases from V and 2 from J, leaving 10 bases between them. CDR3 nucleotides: TGCGCCAGCATGGGGGTCCTCACAGATACGCAGTATTTT. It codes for CASMGVLTDTQYF.

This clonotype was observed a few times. The CDR3 region is CSVAGKTNEKLFF. The DNA for the CDR3 is TGCAGCGTTGCAGGGAAGACTAATGAAAAACTGTTTTTT. V usage is TRBV29-1 and J usage is TRBJ1-4; possible D gene TRBD1, 5 bases. The germline gives CDR1 SQVTM, CDR2 ANQGSEA. Deletions cut 4 bases from V and 2 bases from J, with 8 bases between. This CDR3 contains 13 residues.

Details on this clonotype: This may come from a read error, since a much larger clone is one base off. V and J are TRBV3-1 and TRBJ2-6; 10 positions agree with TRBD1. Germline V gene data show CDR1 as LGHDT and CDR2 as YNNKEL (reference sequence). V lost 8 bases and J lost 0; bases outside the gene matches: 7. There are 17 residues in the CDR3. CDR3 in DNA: TGTGCCAGCTGCCGGGACAGGGGAGGCTCTGGGGCCAACGTCCTGACTTTC. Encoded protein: CASCRDRGGSGANVLTF.

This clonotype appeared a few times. The CDR3 DNA follows: TGCGCCAGCAGCCAAGAGGCGGGGGCGGATGGATGGTGGGGCACCGGGGAGCTGTTTTTT. Protein sequence: CASSQEAGADGWWGTGELFF. The rearrangement links TRBV4-3 to TRBJ2-2; a possible D gene is TRBD2 (7 bases). The V end lost 0 bases, the J end lost 4 bases, and 24 bases lay between the germline ends. The CDR3 contains 20 residues. From germline, CDR1 is LGHNA and CDR2 YSLEER.

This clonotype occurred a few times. The CDR3 region is CASRSPFADQPQHF. The CDR3 nucleotides read TGTGCCAGCAGATCTCCGTTCGCCGATCAGCCCCAGCATTTT. This chain connects TRBV12-3 or TRBV12-4 to TRBJ1-5; no clear D gene. The germline V and J ends were trimmed by 6 bases and 5 bases, with 14 bases remaining between them. The CDR3 runs 14 residues.

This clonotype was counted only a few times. CDR3: CASSLDRAYLNEQFF. In DNA form, the CDR3 reads TGTGCCAGTAGTCTGGACAGGGCTTATCTCAATGAGCAGTTCTTC. The chain is built from TRBV19 and TRBJ2-1; 8 positions match TRBD1. Per germline, CDR1 LNHDA and CDR2 SQIVND (reference sequence). The CDR3 consists of 15 residues. J gave up 6 bases and V 5 bases, and 9 bases lay outside the gene matches. Filled out from reference TRBV19 and TRBJ2-1, the complete variable domain reads DGGITQSPKYLFRKEGQNVTLSCEQNLNHDAMYWYRQDPGQGLRLIYYSQIVNDFQKGDIAEGYSVSREKKESFPLTVTSAQKNPTAFYLCASSLDRAYLNEQFFGPGTRLTVL.

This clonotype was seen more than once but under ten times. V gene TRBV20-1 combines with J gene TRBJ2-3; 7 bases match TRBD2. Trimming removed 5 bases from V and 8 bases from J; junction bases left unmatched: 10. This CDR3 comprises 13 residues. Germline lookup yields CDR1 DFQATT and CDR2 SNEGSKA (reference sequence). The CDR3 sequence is CSAGRRERGTQYF. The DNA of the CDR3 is TGCAGTGCTGGACGGCGGGAGAGGGGTACGCAGTATTTT.

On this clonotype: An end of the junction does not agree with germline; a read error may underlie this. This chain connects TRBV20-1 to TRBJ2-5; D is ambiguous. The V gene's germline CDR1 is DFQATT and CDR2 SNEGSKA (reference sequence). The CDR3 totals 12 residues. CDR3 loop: CSASSSQGTQYF. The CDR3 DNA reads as TGCAGTGCAAGTAGCTCCCAAGGGACCCAGTACTTC.

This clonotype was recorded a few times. CDR3 bases: TGTGCCAGCAGCTCACCGTCTGAGTTCCCCTACGAGCAGTACTTC. Its translation: CASSSPSEFPYEQYF. The V and J genes are TRBV11-2 and TRBJ2-7, with D unclear. The CDR3 length is 15 residues. Germline V gives CDR1 SGHAT, CDR2 FQNNGV. V was shortened by 4 bases and J by 2 bases, with 15 bases between the two germline ends.